The next 14 T cell receptor beta chains were all read from a single sample in a study of blood T cell repertoires in COVID-19. Produced via immunoSEQ multiplex PCR; TCRdb's table is partial and in-frame only. The table has roughly 110,000 clones, around 80% seen once. The sample consisted of peripheral blood. The receptors stem from a woman in her seventies with acute or convalescent COVID-19.

The genes are TRBV3-1 (or the pseudogene TRBV3-2) and TRBJ2-7; a possible D gene is TRBD2 (5 bases). Looked up from germline, CDR1 is LGHDT and CDR2 is YNNKEL (reference sequence). The V end was cut by 4 bases, the J end by 10 bases, with 17 bases between. This CDR3 comprises 13 residues. The CDR3 DNA reads as TGTGCCAGCAGCCCAAACACTGGGGAGCGTCAGTACTTC. It specifies CASSPNTGERQYF.

CDR3 protein: CASSPGTDGNTIYF. The CDR3 nucleotides read TGTGCCAGCTCACCCGGGACAGATGGAAACACCATATATTTT. The chain recombines TRBV18 with TRBJ1-3; 7 positions agree with TRBD1. The germline V gene has CDR1 KGHSH and CDR2 LQKENI. V lost 3 bases to trimming and J lost 3 bases; unmatched junction nucleotides: 2. This CDR3 has 14 amino acids.

This chain joins TRBV7-9 and TRBJ1-1; D is possibly TRBD1 (6 bases). The CDR3 covers 12 residues. Per germline, CDR1 SEHNR and CDR2 FQNEAQ (reference sequence). Trimming stripped 10 bases from V and 0 bases from J, with 9 bases between. The CDR3 reads CATNRVNTEAFF. The CDR3 DNA reads TGTGCCACCAACAGGGTGAACACTGAAGCTTTCTTT.

This chain connects TRBV12-5 to TRBJ2-5; 7 bases align to TRBD2. The CDR3 extends over 14 amino acids. Germline values: CDR1 LGHNT, CDR2 FRNRAP. The V and J ends lost 5 bases and 0 bases, in that order; junction bases with no gene match: 3. The CDR3 loop is CASGAGTNQETQYF. The CDR3 DNA is TGTGCTAGTGGTGCCGGGACTAACCAAGAGACCCAGTACTTC.

This chain joins TRBV15 and TRBJ2-7; 9 bases are shared with TRBD1. With V trimmed by 5 bases and J by 7 bases, 12 bases remained unmatched. Germline lookup yields CDR1 LNHNV and CDR2 YYDKDF (reference sequence). The CDR3 covers 15 residues. The CDR3 region has the DNA TGTGCCACCAGCTATTACTCGGACAGGGGAAGTGAGCAGTACTTC. This translates into CATSYYSDRGSEQYF.

The chain is built from TRBV27 and TRBJ2-5; 7 bases line up with TRBD1. With 3 bases clipped from V and 1 base from J, the junction kept 8 bases outside the gene matches. Germline-derived CDR1 and CDR2 are MNHEY and SMNVEV (reference sequence). The CDR3 extends over 16 amino acids. The CDR3 region is CASSFKGTVGQETQYF. CDR3 coding DNA: TGTGCCAGCAGTTTTAAAGGGACAGTTGGCCAAGAGACCCAGTACTTC.

The genes are TRBV19 and TRBJ2-2, with 7 bases aligning to TRBD1. This CDR3 has 13 residues. Germline trimming cut 5 bases from V and 7 bases from J; bases unmatched to any gene: 4. The germline gives CDR1 LNHDA, CDR2 SQIVND (reference sequence). CDR3 nucleotide sequence: TGTGCCAGTAGTGGACAGGTAGACGGGGAGCTGTTTTTT. Translated, it gives CASSGQVDGELFF.

The chain carries TRBV5-1 and TRBJ1-6; D unclear. The CDR3 runs 16 residues. Trimming stripped 3 bases from V and 5 bases from J, with 15 bases between. Germline CDR1 SGHRS, CDR2 YFSETQ. The CDR3 loop reads CASSSTPGIDNSPLHF. The DNA of the CDR3 is TGCGCCAGCAGCTCGACCCCCGGGATTGATAATTCACCCCTCCACTTT.

This chain's CDR3 is CASSPTHMRNTEAFF. The DNA for the CDR3 is TGTGCCAGCAGTCCCACTCATATGAGGAACACTGAAGCTTTCTTT. This chain uses TRBV9 with TRBJ1-1; D remains ambiguous. CDR3 length: 15 residues. Germline V gene data show CDR1 as SGDLS and CDR2 as YYNGEE. V was clipped by 5 bases and J by 1 base, with 15 bases between them.

This sequence joins TRBV5-1 and TRBJ2-3; a weak D match, TRBD2 (6 bases). CDR3 size: 14 residues. The germline V and J ends were trimmed by 1 base and 5 bases, with 11 bases remaining between them. Germline values: CDR1 SGHRS, CDR2 YFSETQ. CDR3 protein: CASSLSGLRDTQYF. In nucleotides, the CDR3 is TGCGCCAGCAGCTTGAGCGGGTTGAGAGATACGCAGTATTTT.

The chain recombines TRBV5-1 with TRBJ2-7; D is possibly TRBD2 (6 bases). This CDR3 spans 15 amino acids. Trimming took 5 bases from V and 5 from J, leaving 20 bases between them. Germline V gene sequence: CDR1 SGHRS, CDR2 YFSETQ. In nucleotides, the CDR3 is TGCGCCAGCAGTCGCGGGGACTCTCTCCTACACGAGCAGTACTTC. It translates to CASSRGDSLLHEQYF. Variable domain in full (rest from reference TRBV5-1 and TRBJ2-7): KAGVTQTPRYLIKTRGQQVTLSCSPISGHRSVSWYQQTPGQGLQFLFEYFSETQRNKGNFPGRFSGRQFSNSRSEMNVSTLELGDSALYLCASSRGDSLLHEQYFGPGTRLTVT.

The rearrangement links TRBV9 to TRBJ1-6, with a possible D match to TRBD1 (5 bases). V was shortened by 2 bases and J by 8 bases, with 11 bases between the two germline ends. The CDR3 is made up of 14 amino acids. CDR1 SGDLS and CDR2 YYNGEE come from the germline V gene. The CDR3 region is CASSVGQWDSPLHF. The DNA for the CDR3 is TGTGCCAGCAGCGTGGGGCAATGGGATTCACCCCTCCACTTT.

The chain joins TRBV9 to TRBJ1-6; TRBD1 agrees at 7 bases. This CDR3 has 14 residues. Unmatched junction bases numbered 7, after V lost 4 bases and J lost 9 bases. Germline values: CDR1 SGDLS, CDR2 YYNGEE. CDR3 loop: CASSLGQLLSPLHF. CDR3 in DNA: TGTGCCAGCAGCTTGGGACAGCTACTTTCACCCCTCCACTTT.

This clone has more than one count but fewer than ten. This chain links TRBV5-1 with TRBJ1-1; no reliable D call. CDR1 SGHRS and CDR2 YFSETQ come from the germline V gene. The CDR3 totals 14 residues. V was pared by 6 bases and J by 4 bases, with 16 bases between. CDR3 sequence: CASTPIGGGTEAFF. The CDR3 DNA reads TGCGCCAGCACCCCGATCGGAGGAGGCACTGAAGCTTTCTTT.